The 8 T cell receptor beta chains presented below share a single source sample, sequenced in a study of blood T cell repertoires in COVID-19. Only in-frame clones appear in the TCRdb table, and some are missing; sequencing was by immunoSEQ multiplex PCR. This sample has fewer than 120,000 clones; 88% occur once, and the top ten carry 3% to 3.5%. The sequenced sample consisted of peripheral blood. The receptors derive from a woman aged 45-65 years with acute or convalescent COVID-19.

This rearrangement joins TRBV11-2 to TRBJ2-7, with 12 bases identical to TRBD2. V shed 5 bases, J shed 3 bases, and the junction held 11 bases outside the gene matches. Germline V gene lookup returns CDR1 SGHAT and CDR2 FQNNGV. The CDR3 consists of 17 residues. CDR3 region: CASSQRTSGVTSYEQYF. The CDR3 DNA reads TGTGCCAGCAGCCAGAGGACTAGCGGGGTAACCAGCTACGAGCAGTACTTC.

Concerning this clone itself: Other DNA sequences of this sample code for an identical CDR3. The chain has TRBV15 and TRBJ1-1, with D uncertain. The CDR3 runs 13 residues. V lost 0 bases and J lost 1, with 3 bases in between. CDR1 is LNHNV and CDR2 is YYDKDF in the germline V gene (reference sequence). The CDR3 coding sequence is TGTGCCACCAGCAGAGATCAGAACACTGAAGCTTTCTTT. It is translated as CATSRDQNTEAFF.

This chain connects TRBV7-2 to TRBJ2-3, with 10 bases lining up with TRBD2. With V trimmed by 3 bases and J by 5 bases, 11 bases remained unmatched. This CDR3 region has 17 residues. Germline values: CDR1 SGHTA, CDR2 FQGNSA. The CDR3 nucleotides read TGTGCCAGCAGCTTCGAGAGCGGGAGGGCCCTCATAGATACGCAGTATTTT. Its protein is CASSFESGRALIDTQYF. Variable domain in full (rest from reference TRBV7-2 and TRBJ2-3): GAGVSQSPSNKVTEKGKDVELRCDPISGHTALYWYRQSLGQGLEFLIYFQGNSAPDKSGLPSDRFSAERTGGSVSTLTIQRTQQEDSAVYLCASSFESGRALIDTQYFGPGTRLTVL.

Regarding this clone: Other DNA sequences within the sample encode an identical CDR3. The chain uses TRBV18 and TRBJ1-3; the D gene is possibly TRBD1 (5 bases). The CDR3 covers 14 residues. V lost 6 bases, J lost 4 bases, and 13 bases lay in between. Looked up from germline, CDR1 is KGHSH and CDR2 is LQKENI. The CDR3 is CASSPQGSGNTIYF. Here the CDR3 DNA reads TGTGCCAGCTCCCCTCAGGGATCCGGAAACACCATATATTTT.

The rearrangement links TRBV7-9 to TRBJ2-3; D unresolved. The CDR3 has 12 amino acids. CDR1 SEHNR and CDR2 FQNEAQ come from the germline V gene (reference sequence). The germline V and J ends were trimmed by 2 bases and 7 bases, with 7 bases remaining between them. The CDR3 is CASSLWRNTQYF. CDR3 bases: TGTGCCAGCAGCTTATGGCGGAATACGCAGTATTTT.

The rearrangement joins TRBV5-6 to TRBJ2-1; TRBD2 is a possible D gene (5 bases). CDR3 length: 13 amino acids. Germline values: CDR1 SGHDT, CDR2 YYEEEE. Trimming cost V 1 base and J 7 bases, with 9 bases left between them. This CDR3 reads CASSLLKRNEQFF. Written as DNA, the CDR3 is TGTGCCAGCAGCTTGCTGAAGCGGAATGAGCAGTTCTTC.

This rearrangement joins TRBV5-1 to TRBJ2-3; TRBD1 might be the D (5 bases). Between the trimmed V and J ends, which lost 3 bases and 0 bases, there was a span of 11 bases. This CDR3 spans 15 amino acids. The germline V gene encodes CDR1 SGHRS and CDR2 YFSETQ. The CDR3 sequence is CASSSRGSSTDTQYF. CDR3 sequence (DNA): TGCGCCAGCAGCTCTAGGGGATCGAGCACAGATACGCAGTATTTT.

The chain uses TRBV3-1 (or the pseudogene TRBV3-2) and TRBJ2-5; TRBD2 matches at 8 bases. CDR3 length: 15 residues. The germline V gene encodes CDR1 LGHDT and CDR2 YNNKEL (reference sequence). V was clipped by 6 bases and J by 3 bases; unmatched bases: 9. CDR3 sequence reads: CASSLSGAPEETQYF. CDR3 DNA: TGTGCCAGCAGTCTTAGCGGGGCGCCCGAAGAGACCCAGTACTTC.